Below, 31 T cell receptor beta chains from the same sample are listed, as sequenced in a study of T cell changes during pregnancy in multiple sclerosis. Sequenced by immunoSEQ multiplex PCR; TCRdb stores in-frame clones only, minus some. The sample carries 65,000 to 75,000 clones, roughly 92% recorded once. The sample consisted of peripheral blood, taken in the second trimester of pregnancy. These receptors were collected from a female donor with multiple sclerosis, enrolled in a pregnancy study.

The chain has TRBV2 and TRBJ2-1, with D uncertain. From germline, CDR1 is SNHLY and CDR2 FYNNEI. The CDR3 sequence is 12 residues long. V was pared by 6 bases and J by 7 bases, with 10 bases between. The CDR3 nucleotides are TGTGCCAGCAGCTCCGTCGTTAATGAGCAGTTCTTC. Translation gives CASSSVVNEQFF.

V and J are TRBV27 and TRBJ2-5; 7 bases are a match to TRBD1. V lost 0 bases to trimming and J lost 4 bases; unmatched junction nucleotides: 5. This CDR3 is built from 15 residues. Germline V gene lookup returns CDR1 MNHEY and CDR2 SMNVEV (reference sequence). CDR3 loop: CASSLSWSGGETQYF. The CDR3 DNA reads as TGTGCCAGCAGTTTATCGTGGTCAGGGGGAGAGACCCAGTACTTC.

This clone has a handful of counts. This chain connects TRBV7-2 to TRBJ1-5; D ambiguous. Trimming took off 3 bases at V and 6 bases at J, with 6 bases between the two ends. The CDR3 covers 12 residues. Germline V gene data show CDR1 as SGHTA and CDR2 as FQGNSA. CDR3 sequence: CASSFLRQPQHF. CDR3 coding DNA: TGTGCCAGCAGCTTTCTACGTCAGCCCCAGCATTTT.

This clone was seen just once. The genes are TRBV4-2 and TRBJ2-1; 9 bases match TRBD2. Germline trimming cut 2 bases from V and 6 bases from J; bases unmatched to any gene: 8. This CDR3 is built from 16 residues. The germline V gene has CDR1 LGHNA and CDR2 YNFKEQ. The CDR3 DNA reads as TGTGCCAGCAGCCAAACCGCGGGCGGGGGGGGCAATGAGCAGTTCTTC. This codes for CASSQTAGGGGNEQFF.

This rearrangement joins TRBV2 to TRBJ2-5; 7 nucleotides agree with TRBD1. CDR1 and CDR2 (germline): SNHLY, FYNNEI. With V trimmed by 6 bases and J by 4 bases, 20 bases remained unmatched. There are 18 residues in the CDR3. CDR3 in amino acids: CASSYRPGQFQLGETQYF. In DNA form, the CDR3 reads TGTGCCAGCAGCTACCGGCCGGGACAGTTCCAGTTGGGAGAGACCCAGTACTTC.

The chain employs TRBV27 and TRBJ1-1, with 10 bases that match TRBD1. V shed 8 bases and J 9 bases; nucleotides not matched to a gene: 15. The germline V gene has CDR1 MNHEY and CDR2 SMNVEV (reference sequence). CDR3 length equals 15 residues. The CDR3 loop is CASGPQLRQGAKAFF. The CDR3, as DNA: TGTGCCAGCGGTCCGCAACTCAGACAGGGGGCTAAAGCTTTCTTT.

CDR3 sequence reads: CASSDPGIKYEQYF. The CDR3, as DNA: TGTGCCAGCAGTGACCCGGGGATTAAATACGAGCAGTACTTC. The chain is built from TRBV6-5 and TRBJ2-7, with D possibly being TRBD2 (5 bases). Trimming left V 5 bases short and J 4 bases short, with 15 bases between. The CDR3 extends over 14 amino acids. Germline CDR1 MNHEY, CDR2 SVGAGI.

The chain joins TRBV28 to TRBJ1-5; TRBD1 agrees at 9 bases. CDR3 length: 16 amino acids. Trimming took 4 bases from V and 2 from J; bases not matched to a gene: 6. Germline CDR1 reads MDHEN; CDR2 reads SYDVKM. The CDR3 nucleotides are TGTGCCAGCAGTTCCCCACAGGGGGCGGGCAATCAGCCCCAGCATTTT. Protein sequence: CASSSPQGAGNQPQHF. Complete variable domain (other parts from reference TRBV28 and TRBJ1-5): DVKVTQSSRYLVKRTGEKVFLECVQDMDHENMFWYRQDPGLGLRLIYFSYDVKMKEKGDIPEGYSVSREKKERFSLILESASTNQTSMYLCASSSPQGAGNQPQHFGDGTRLSIL.

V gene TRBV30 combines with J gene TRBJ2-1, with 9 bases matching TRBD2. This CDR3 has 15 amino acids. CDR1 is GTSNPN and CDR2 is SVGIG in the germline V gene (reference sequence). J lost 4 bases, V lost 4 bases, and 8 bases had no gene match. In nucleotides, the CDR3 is TGTGCCTGGACCCTGGGGACTAGCACGTACAATGAGCAGTTCTTC. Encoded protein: CAWTLGTSTYNEQFF.

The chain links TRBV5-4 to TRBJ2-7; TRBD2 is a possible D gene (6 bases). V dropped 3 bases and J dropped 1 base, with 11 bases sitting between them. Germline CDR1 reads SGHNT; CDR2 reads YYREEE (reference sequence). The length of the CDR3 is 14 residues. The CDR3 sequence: CASSWGDGSYEQYF. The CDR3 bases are TGTGCCAGCAGCTGGGGGGACGGATCCTACGAGCAGTACTTC.

The CDR3 DNA is TGTGCCAGCAGCGGGTTGGAGGATACGCAGTATTTT. Protein: CASSGLEDTQYF. J is TRBJ2-3 and V is TRBV7-6; D call uncertain. Trimming left V 5 bases short and J 6 bases short, with 9 bases between. CDR3 length equals 12 residues. Looked up from germline, CDR1 is SGHVS and CDR2 is FNYEAQ.

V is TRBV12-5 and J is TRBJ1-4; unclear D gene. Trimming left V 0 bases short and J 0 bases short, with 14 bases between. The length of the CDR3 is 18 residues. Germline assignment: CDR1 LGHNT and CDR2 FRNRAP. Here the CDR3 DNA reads TGTGCTAGTGGTTTGGTACGGGCGGGCCGGGCAACTAATGAAAAACTGTTTTTT. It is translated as CASGLVRAGRATNEKLFF.

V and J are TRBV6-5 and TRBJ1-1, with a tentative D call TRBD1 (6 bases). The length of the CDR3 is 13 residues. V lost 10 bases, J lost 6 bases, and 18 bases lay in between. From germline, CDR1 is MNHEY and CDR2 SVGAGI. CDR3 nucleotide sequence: TGTGCCACCAGACCCGGGGGGGCGGCTGAAGCTTTCTTT. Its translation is CATRPGGAAEAFF.

The CDR3 DNA sequence: TGTGCCAGCAGCGTAGCCCTGGGGACAGGGGACTTTAACTATGGCTACACCTTC. This gives the protein CASSVALGTGDFNYGYTF. The rearrangement joins TRBV9 to TRBJ1-2; 10 bases are a match to TRBD1. This CDR3 is 18 amino acids long. The germline gives CDR1 SGDLS, CDR2 YYNGEE. V shed 0 bases and J 1 base; nucleotides not matched to a gene: 9.

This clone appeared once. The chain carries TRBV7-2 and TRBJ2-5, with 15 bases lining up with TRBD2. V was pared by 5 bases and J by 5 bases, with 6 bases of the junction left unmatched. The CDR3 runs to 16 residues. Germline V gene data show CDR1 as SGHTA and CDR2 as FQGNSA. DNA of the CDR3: TGTGCCAGCAGCCCTCCGGGACTAGCGGGAGGCGAGACCCAGTACTTC. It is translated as CASSPPGLAGGETQYF.

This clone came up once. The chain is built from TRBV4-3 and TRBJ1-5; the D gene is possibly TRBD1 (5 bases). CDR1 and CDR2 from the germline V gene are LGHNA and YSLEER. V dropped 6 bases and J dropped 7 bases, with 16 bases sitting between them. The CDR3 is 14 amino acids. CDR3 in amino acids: CASSHQGTRQPQHF. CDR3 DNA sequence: TGCGCCAGCAGTCATCAGGGTACGAGGCAGCCCCAGCATTTT.

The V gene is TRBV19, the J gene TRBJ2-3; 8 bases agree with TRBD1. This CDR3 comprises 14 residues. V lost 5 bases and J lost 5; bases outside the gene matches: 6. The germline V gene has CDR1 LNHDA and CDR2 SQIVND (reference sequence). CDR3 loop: CASSSGGAGDTQYF. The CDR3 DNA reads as TGTGCCAGTAGTTCAGGGGGCGCAGGAGATACGCAGTATTTT. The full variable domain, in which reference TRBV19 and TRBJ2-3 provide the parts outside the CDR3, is DGGITQSPKYLFRKEGQNVTLSCEQNLNHDAMYWYRQDPGQGLRLIYYSQIVNDFQKGDIAEGYSVSREKKESFPLTVTSAQKNPTAFYLCASSSGGAGDTQYFGPGTRLTVL.

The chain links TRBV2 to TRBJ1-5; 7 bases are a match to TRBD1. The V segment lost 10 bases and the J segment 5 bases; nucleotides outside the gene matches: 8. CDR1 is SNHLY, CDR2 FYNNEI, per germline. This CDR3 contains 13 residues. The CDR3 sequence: CANRDSPDQPQHF. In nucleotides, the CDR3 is TGTGCCAATCGGGACAGCCCTGATCAGCCCCAGCATTTT.

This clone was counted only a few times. The CDR3 bases are TGTGCCAGCAGCATCGACAGGGAACCCACCTACGAGCAGTACTTC. It encodes CASSIDREPTYEQYF. This rearrangement joins TRBV5-4 to TRBJ2-7, with 7 bases that match TRBD1. J lost 2 bases, V lost 4 bases, and 9 bases had no gene match. The CDR3 is made up of 15 amino acids. Germline V gene data show CDR1 as SGHNT and CDR2 as YYREEE (reference sequence).

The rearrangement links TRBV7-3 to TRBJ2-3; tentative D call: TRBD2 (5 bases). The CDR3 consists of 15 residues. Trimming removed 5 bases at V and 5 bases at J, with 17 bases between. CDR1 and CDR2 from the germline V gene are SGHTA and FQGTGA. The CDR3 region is CASSKRTLGGDTQYF. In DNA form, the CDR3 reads TGTGCCAGCAGCAAACGGACTCTAGGTGGAGATACGCAGTATTTT.

CDR3 amino acids: CASSSRDRRLEYGYTF. Here the CDR3 DNA reads TGTGCCAGCAGCTCGCGGGACCGACGACTAGAATATGGCTACACCTTC. The chain carries TRBV5-4 and TRBJ1-2, with D possibly matching TRBD1 (5 bases). The CDR3 totals 16 residues. V lost 3 bases and J lost 5, with 20 bases in between. Germline V gene lookup returns CDR1 SGHNT and CDR2 YYREEE (reference sequence).

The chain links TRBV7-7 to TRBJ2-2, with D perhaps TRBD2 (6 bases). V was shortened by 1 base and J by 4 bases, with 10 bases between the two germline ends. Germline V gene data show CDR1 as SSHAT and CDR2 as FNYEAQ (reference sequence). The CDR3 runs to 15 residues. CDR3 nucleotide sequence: TGTGCCAGCAGCTTAGTTGGGCGGGGCACCGGGGAGCTGTTTTTT. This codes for CASSLVGRGTGELFF. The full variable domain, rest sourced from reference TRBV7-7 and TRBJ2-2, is GAGVSQSPRYKVTKRGQDVTLRCDPISSHATLYWYQQALGQGPEFLTYFNYEAQPDKSGLPSDRFSAERPEGSISTLTIQRTEQRDSAMYRCASSLVGRGTGELFFGEGSRLTVL.

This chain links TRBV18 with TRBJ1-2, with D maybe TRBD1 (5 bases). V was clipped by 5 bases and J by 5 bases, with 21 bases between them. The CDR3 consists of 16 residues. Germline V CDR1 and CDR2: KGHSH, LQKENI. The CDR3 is CASSSPNQGNLYGYTF. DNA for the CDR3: TGTGCCAGCTCATCCCCGAACCAGGGAAATCTATATGGCTACACCTTC.

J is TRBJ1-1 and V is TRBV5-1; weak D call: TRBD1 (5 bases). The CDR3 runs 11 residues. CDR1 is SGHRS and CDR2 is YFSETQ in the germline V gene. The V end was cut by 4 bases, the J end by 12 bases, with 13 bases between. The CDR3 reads CASSAQEGPFF. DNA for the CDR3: TGCGCCAGCAGCGCTCAGGAGGGACCTTTCTTT. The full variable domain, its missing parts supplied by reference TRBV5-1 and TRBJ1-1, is KAGVTQTPRYLIKTRGQQVTLSCSPISGHRSVSWYQQTPGQGLQFLFEYFSETQRNKGNFPGRFSGRQFSNSRSEMNVSTLELGDSALYLCASSAQEGPFFGQGTRLTVV.

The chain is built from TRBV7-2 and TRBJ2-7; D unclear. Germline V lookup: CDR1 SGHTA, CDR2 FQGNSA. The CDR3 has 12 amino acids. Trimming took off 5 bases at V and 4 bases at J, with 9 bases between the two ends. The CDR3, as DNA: TGTGCCAGCAGCCATCCTGCGTACGAGCAGTACTTC. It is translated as CASSHPAYEQYF.

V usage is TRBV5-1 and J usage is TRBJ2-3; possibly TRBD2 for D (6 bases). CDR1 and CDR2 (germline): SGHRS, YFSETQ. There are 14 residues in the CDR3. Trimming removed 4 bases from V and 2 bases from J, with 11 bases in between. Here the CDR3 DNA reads TGCGCCAGCAGCGCTCCGGGGGTCACAGATACGCAGTATTTT. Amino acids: CASSAPGVTDTQYF. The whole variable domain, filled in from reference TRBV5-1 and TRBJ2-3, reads KAGVTQTPRYLIKTRGQQVTLSCSPISGHRSVSWYQQTPGQGLQFLFEYFSETQRNKGNFPGRFSGRQFSNSRSEMNVSTLELGDSALYLCASSAPGVTDTQYFGPGTRLTVL.

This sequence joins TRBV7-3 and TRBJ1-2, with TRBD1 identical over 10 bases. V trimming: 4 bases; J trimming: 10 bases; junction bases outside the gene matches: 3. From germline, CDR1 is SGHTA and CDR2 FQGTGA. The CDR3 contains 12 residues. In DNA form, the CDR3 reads TGTGCCAGCAGCTCGGGACAGGGGATCTACACCTTC. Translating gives CASSSGQGIYTF.

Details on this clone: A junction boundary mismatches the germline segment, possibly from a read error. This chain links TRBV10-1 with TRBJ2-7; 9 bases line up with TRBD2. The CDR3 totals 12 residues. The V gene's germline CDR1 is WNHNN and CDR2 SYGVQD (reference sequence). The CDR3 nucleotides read TGCGCCAGCAGTCCCATAGCGGGAGAGCTGTACTTC. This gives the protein CASSPIAGELYF.

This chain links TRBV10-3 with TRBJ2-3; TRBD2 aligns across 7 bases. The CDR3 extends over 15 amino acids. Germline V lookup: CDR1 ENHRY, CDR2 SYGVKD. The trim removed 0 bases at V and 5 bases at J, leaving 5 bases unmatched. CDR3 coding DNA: TGTGCCATCAGTGAGTCACCGGGAGGACAAGATACGCAGTATTTT. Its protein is CAISESPGGQDTQYF.

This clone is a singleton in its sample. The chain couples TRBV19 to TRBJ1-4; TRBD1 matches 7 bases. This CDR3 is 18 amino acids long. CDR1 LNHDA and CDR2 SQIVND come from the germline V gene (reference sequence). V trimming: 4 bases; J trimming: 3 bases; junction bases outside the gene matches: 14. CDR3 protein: CASSTGTVATISNEKLFF. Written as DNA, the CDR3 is TGTGCCAGTAGTACCGGGACAGTCGCCACCATCTCTAATGAAAAACTGTTTTTT.

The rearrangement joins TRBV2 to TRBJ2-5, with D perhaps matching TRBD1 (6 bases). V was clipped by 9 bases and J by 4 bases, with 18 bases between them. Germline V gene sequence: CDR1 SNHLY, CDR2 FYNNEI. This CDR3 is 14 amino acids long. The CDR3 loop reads CARTLGRGVETQYF. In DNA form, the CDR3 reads TGTGCCAGGACGCTAGGCAGGGGAGTAGAGACCCAGTACTTC.